Included here is one TCR beta chain sequence, with context. The data belong to a study of blood T cell repertoires in COVID-19. As for the study in general: Italy, Spain and the United States were the sources of the convalescent and acute COVID-19 samples. Sample material is recorded as cDNA or gDNA derived from T cells, B-cell-depleted T cells, or PBMCs.

The CDR3 has 16 residues. CDR1 and CDR2 (germline): LGHNA, YSLEER. Trimming took 1 base from V and 3 from J; bases not matched to a gene: 7. In the original workflow: Researchers report that nucleated cell counts were estimated from reference gene primer amplification. TCRdb keeps only in-frame clones here, not all; method: immunoSEQ multiplex PCR. D and trimming were read from the DNA, whereas the V and J calls and clone size are those reported in that table. The table shows over 25,000 clones, with about 83% occurring only once. The V gene is TRBV4-3, the J gene TRBJ1-1; 8 positions agree with TRBD1. This sequence originates from a man in his 70s with acute or convalescent COVID-19. The sequenced material came from peripheral blood. CDR3: CASSQGTGWEDTEAFF. CDR3 DNA sequence: TGCGCCAGCAGCCAAGGGACAGGGTGGGAGGACACTGAAGCTTTCTTT.